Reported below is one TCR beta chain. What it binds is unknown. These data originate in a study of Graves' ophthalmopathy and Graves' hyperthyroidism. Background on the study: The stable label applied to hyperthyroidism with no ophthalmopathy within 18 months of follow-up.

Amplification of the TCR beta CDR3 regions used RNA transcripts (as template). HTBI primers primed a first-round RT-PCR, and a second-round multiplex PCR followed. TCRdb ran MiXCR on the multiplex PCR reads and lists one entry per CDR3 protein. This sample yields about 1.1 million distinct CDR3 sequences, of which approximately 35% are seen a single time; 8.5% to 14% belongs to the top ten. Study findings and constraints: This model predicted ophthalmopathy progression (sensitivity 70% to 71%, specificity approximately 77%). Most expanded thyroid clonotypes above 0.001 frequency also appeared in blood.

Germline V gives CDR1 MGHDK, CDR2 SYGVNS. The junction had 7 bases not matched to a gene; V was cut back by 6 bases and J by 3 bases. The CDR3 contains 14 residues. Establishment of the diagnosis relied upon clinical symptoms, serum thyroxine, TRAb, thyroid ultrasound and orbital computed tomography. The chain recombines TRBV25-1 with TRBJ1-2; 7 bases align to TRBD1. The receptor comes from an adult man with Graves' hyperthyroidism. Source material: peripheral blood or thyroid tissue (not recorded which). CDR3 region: CASSGAGGYYGYTF. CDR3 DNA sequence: TGTGCCAGCAGCGGCGCAGGGGGGTACTATGGCTACACCTTC.